This TCR beta chain appears in the sequencing data of a study of technical replicates of blood from a few donors. V gave up 5 bases and J gave up 7 bases, with 9 bases separating them. This CDR3 is 11 amino acids long. CDR1 is SGHNT, CDR2 YYREEE, per germline (reference sequence). Data came from immunoSEQ multiplex PCR; TCRdb stores just in-frame clones and leaves some out. Of approximately 78,000 clones listed, roughly 92% are singletons. The sample consisted of T cells isolated from PBMCs. The source is a human donor in good health. The rearrangement uses TRBV5-4 and TRBJ1-1; TRBD1 might be the D (5 bases). This CDR3 is CASSIGGEAFF. The DNA of the CDR3 is TGTGCCAGCAGTATCGGGGGTGAAGCTTTCTTT. Drawing the rest from reference TRBV5-4 and TRBJ1-1, the complete variable domain is ETGVTQSPTHLIKTRGQQVTLRCSSQSGHNTVSWYQQALGQGPQFIFQYYREEENGRGNFPPRFSGLQFPNYSSELNVNALELDDSALYLCASSIGGEAFFGQGTRLTVV.